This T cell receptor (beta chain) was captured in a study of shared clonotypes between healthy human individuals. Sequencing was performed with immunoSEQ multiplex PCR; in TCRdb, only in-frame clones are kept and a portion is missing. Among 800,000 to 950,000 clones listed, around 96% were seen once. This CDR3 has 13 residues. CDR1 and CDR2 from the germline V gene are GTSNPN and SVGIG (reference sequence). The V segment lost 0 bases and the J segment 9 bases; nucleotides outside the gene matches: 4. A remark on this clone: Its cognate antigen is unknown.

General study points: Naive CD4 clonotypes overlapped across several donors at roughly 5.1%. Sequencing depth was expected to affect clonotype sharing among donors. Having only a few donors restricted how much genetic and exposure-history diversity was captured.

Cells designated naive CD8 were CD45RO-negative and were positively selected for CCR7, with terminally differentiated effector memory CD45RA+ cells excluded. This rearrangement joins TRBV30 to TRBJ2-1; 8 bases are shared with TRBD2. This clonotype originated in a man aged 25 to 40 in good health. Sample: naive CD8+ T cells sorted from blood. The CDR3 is CAWSVGAGGEQFF. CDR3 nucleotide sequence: TGTGCCTGGAGTGTCGGGGCGGGAGGTGAGCAGTTCTTC.